This T cell receptor beta chain was sequenced during a study of blood T cell repertoires in COVID-19 (dated by TCRdb to the early 2020s). Context from the whole study: Samples from collaborators originated in the United States, Italy and Spain and spanned both the acute and convalescent phases of COVID-19. Where HLA class I and class II types were available, the types were taken from metadata supplied by the sample provider, not from assay-based typing. A de-identified subject ID, COVID-19 status, age in years and sex were almost always included in the sample metadata. The prospective study material was composed of cDNA or gDNA derived from T cells, B-cell-depleted T cells, or PBMCs. The repertoires were made available in a free public database intended to serve as a resource for research on the immune response to SARS-CoV-2. Subjects who had been exposed to COVID-19, were actively infected with it, or had recovered from it provided the deeply sampled blood TCRbeta repertoires that made up the dataset. Samples came from the ongoing ImmuneRACE study (first 160 participants) plus 1,254 subjects from 6 global collaborators. The paper's findings and limits, for the study overall: Clinical and demographic metadata were provided uncurated, with the amount varying by source and participant.

Whole blood was collected in K2EDTA tubes by collaborating institutions according to the institutions' own protocols. For TCRbeta analysis, collaborators shipped samples as frozen whole blood, isolated PBMCs, or DNA extracted from either of those sample types. V loses 5 bases at its end and J loses 4 bases; junction bases beyond the gene matches: 10. The germline V gene (reference sequence) gives CDR1 as SGHNT and CDR2 as YYREEE. The CDR3 runs 16 amino acids, cysteine and phenylalanine included. Of all the DNA, just the CDR3 is kept, 48 bases in frame from base 1. On this clone itself: The antigen it recognizes is unknown. No per-base quality is available; no much larger clone lies one base away.

TCRbeta CDR3 regions were amplified from genomic DNA by means of the immunoSEQ Assay, a bias-controlled multiplex PCR. In the original analysis: The number of nucleated cells in each sample was estimated from the amplification of reference gene primers within the assay. To quantify the absolute abundance of each unique TCRbeta CDR3 rearrangement, sequence reads were collapsed and filtered. Productive Simpson clonality was computed per sample as the square root of Simpson's diversity index over productive rearrangements. The source is immuneACCESS, and TCRdb retained only in-frame sequences with V and J called. Part of the clones is not carried over; for the studies checked, unresolved V genes explain less than half of this, and the remainder is unexplained. D and trimming were read from the DNA, whereas the V and J calls and clone size are those reported in that table. Here the sample has 150,000 or so clones; about 85% occur a single time. The ten largest clones take up more than 2% of the sample.

This sequence was found in a woman in her 70s with acute or convalescent COVID-19. The V gene is TRBV5-4 and the J gene is TRBJ2-1; TRBD1 aligns with 9 central bases. Sequenced input: peripheral blood. The CDR3 region has the sequence CASRPPPGQGYNEQFF. The DNA sequence is as follows: TGTGCCAGCAGACCACCGCCGGGACAGGGATACAATGAGCAGTTCTTC.